Included here is one TCR beta chain sequence, with context. Germline CDR1 is SGHTA and CDR2 is FQGNSA. CDR3 length: 13 amino acids. Trimming stripped 4 bases from V and 4 bases from J, with 10 bases between. This sample is drawn from a study of cytomegalovirus exposure and HLA in healthy donors. The PCR had 60 Vbeta and 13 Jbeta primers. Generated by immunoSEQ multiplex PCR, the TCRdb table keeps only in-frame clones and is missing some. The data contain about 170,000 clones, around 78% of them singletons. The rearrangement joins TRBV7-2 to TRBJ1-2, with unresolved D. Sample: PBMCs. The TCR sequence derives from a female donor in good health and CMV-seronegative. The CDR3 region has the DNA TGTGCCAGCAGCTCCTCCCCCTCCTATGGCTACACCTTC. Protein sequence: CASSSSPSYGYTF.